This T cell receptor beta chain was documented in a study of radiotherapy plus CTLA-4 blockade in lung cancer. On the study more broadly: Patients showed objective responses in over 15% of cases, and disease control was achieved by about 30%.

Study-level results: Researchers report tumor-derived TCR clones expanding in blood after radiotherapy plus ipilimumab.

The assay was immunoSEQ multiplex PCR, and TCRdb's table has in-frame clones only and misses some. The sample includes over 60,000 clones, around 86% of them seen just once. Focal radiation with ipilimumab CTLA-4 blockade was given to patients with chemo-refractory metastatic non-small-cell lung cancer. The CDR3 is made up of 15 amino acids. The ends were cut back, 3 bases at V and 7 bases at J, with 22 bases in the middle. Germline values: CDR1 GTSNPN, CDR2 SVGIG (reference sequence). A note on this clone: Antigen: not known.

V is TRBV30 and J is TRBJ2-7; TRBD1 is a possible D gene (5 bases). This TCR came from a human donor with non-small cell lung cancer that progressed on radiotherapy plus ipilimumab. Sample: peripheral blood, taken from a patient treated with radiotherapy plus ipilimumab. This CDR3 reads CAWSVRGRVFWEQYV. The CDR3 coding sequence is TGTGCCTGGAGCGTTCGTGGCAGGGTTTTTTGGGAGCAGTACGTC.